The present entry profiles one T cell receptor (beta chain) with its context. Trimming removed 5 bases at V and 9 bases at J, with 23 bases between. The germline V gene has CDR1 MDHEN and CDR2 SYDVKM. The CDR3 spans 16 residues. This table comes from immunoSEQ multiplex PCR, and its TCRdb copy is limited to in-frame clones, with some not included. The sample holds about 40,000 clones; under 90% are singletons and the top ten take under 25%. This specimen belongs to a study of blood T cell repertoires in COVID-19. Study at large: COVID-19 samples, acute and convalescent, were from the United States, Italy and Spain.

The chain combines TRBV28 with TRBJ2-1; D gene uncertain. This clonotype was sampled from a man over 45 with active COVID-19. Input material: peripheral blood. This CDR3 reads CASSRSPVVGASEQFF. The DNA for the CDR3 is TGTGCCAGCAGTAGAAGCCCGGTGGTAGGAGCGAGTGAGCAGTTCTTC.